This T cell receptor (beta chain) appears in the sequencing data of a study of cytomegalovirus exposure and HLA in healthy donors (dated by TCRdb to the late 2010s). Describing the broader study: According to an earlier analysis of several hundred of the donors, about 170 million T cells yielded 117 million unique TCR beta sequences and 276 Gb of sequence data. Approximately 300 gigabases of sequencing data and around 88 million unique TCR sequences made up an early release that covered 640 HLA-typed donors. The genetic ancestry cluster associated with self-reported Caucasian donors included 81% of the 398 genotyped donors. The study aimed to test whether cataloging public T cell receptors could reveal signatures of past pathogen exposure. The T cell repertoires of 700 or so subjects were profiled by immunosequencing and related to cytomegalovirus serostatus. Along with the roughly 670-subject first cohort, a separate validation cohort of over 90 different subjects was used. To predict cytomegalovirus infection status, the study combined high-throughput TCR immunosequencing, statistical association of individual TCRs with disease status, and machine learning. A later analysis re-analyzed previously published TCR beta repertoires from roughly 600 donors and added high-resolution HLA genotyping to study TCR occurrence patterns. In the later analysis, no new phenotypic data were used to find candidate immune exposures; instead, reliance was placed on TCR beta sequences and their occurrence across donors. To decide whether each TCR beta V gene segment behaved as functional or pseudogenic, an earlier analysis of some 600 of the donors relied on high-throughput TCR beta sequencing. Donor age, sex, ethnicity and CMV serostatus were compiled together with the repertoire data. In a later genetic analysis, genome-wide SNP genotypes for about three fifths of the 666 donors were used, and that subset was treated as a discovery cohort. All discovery cohort repertoires had been generated on a single sequencing platform. Both class I and class II loci were covered by HLA typing, at four-digit resolution. The number of donors typed differed by locus, with roughly 629-640 for A, B, C, DRB1 and DQB1, 522 for DQA1, 600 to 610 for DPA1, and around 460 for DPB1. Four or five DR-DQ haplotypes were treated as single units for association and clustering because of strong linkage in the cohort. Among about 370 genotyped donors of the cohort, an average of approximately 220,000 unique TCR beta nucleotide sequences was sequenced per donor, of which 15% to 20% were non-productive.

Comments on this clone: Its target antigen remains unknown. This CDR3 fails to terminate in the conserved phenylalanine or tryptophan, so it likely reflects a read error. The DNA is left out, because the CDR3 cannot be placed on it with certainty; the CDR3 is given as TCRdb lists it.

Beyond this particular receptor, the publication reports: An earlier analysis of approximately 530 of the donors showed that most TCR beta V segments appeared in productive rearrangements either about 87% or about 30% of the time, which broadly matched IMGT annotations. Roughly uniform sequencing depth across donors was assumed in presence/absence analyses, although this assumption may not hold. Only TCR beta chains were sequenced in this cohort, and the absence of alpha or paired-chain data limited detectable features. Strong co-occurrence of HLA alleles, especially DR and DQ, made assigning TCR associations to individual alleles difficult. The study listed 164 TCR beta chains as associated with cytomegalovirus. Most CMV-associated TCR beta chains appeared to be HLA-restricted in a later analysis, and the HLA associations seemed to be driven largely by CMV exposure. In both the original and validation cohorts, the classifier was reported to diagnose cytomegalovirus status with high specificity and sensitivity. The earlier analysis of some 560 of the donors excluded over 15 rarely observed V segments, including chromosome 9 orphons, because counts were too low. For the cohort, immune exposure information was limited to CMV serostatus. According to a later genetic analysis, donors in an Asian-associated ancestry cluster had fewer N-insertions in productive TCRs than the approximately 670-donor mean. Because some donors lacked HLA typing at each locus, the association tests relied only on the typed subset. A further reported finding was that TCR beta sequences accurately predicted the HLA-A and HLA-B alleles for most subjects in the first cohort. Correlated functional status among segregating V segments might reflect linkage disequilibrium, but an unknown experimental factor could not be ruled out. V-gene and J-gene trimming of TCR beta chains was associated with a missense DCLRE1C variant in a later genetic analysis, and the association was replicated in an independent cohort. The sequencing pipeline was judged likely to have produced a cluster of highly shared sequence variants as a technical artifact. According to a later analysis, parvovirus B19, influenza, CMV and Epstein-Barr virus appeared linked to several top co-occurrence clusters. While some public TCRs were present in many individuals, most TCR sequences turned up only very rarely across donors. In a later analysis, the rate of TCR association differed among HLA loci, with DRB1 alleles having the most associated TCRs and HLA-C alleles having the fewest. A later analysis associated some 17,000 TCR beta sequences with specific HLA alleles at a false discovery rate of 0.05. A few of the identified cytomegalovirus-associated TCR beta chains were confirmed in vitro to be specific for cytomegalovirus antigens. In a later analysis, HLA-associated TCR beta chains showed more clonal expansion and lower generation probabilities than non-associated chains that were equally common. It was suggested by the authors that the approach could potentially be generalized to other disease states and immunological phenotypes. Because the 87-base-pair reads could not distinguish some IMGT-functional V segments, including TRBV6-2 and TRBV6-3, those segments were excluded.

According to the germline V gene, CDR1 reads MGHRA and CDR2 reads YSYEKL. The CDR3 is 14 residues long, counting both termini. The cohort consisted of 666 healthy bone marrow donors. At the time of sampling, all cohort members were nominally healthy, though unrecorded immune exposures were likely present. The donor was CMV seronegative and was included in the group of a few hundred seronegative cohort members. A peripheral blood sample was provided by each donor, and peripheral blood mononuclear cells were used for TCR beta sequencing. The Qiagen DNeasy Blood Extraction Kit was used to extract genomic DNA from the blood cell samples. The library was built by means of the immunoSEQ multiplex PCR assay. For the multiplex PCR, a mixture combining 60 forward primers for TCR Vbeta segments and 13 reverse primers for TCR Jbeta segments was used. Amplification of the CDR3 region of rearranged TCR beta genes was performed with a multiplex PCR assay on genomic DNA. Amplified TCR beta libraries were sequenced as 87-base-pair reads on the Illumina HiSeq System. The authors' analysis ran thus. Across the 500 to 850 repertoires, a later analysis counted tens of millions of unique TCR beta chains, around 10 million of which were shared by at least two donors. Raw reads were error-corrected and collapsed into unique sequences by a nearest-neighbor algorithm in which closely related sequences were merged to remove PCR and sequencing errors. V, D and J gene segments were assigned by aligning CDR3 sequences to IMGT reference sequences. For a sequence to be retained, at least a six-nucleotide match to both a V gene segment and a J gene segment was required. Rearrangements were called productive when the CDR3 lacked stop codons and stayed in frame with V and J; all others were non-productive. Following IMGT convention, CDR3 was defined as the stretch from the second conserved V-encoded cysteine up to the conserved J-encoded phenylalanine. The earlier analysis of around 640 of the donors excluded sequences that lacked an unambiguous match to a single V gene segment. In an earlier analysis of a few hundred of the donors, a V segment was called functional when productive rearrangements were above 56.7%, and segregating when the standard deviation between donors exceeded 5%. To diagnose cytomegalovirus status from the catalog of TCR beta chain sequences, a statistical classification framework was built. A later analysis assigned V and J genes by comparing TCR nucleotide sequences with IMGT/GENE-DB human TR gene sequences. The TCRdist pipeline was used in a later analysis to assign CDR3 sequences and most-parsimonious VDJ recombination scenarios. In a later analysis, each TCR beta chain was defined by its CDR3 amino acid sequence together with its V-gene family, and reads without a unique V-gene family were excluded. A later analysis removed 500 to 650 highly shared, low-generation-probability nucleotide sequences to deal with suspected cross-contamination and a sequencing artifact. In a later analysis, a clonal expansion index for each public chain was calculated from normalized within-repertoire ranks of inferred template counts. Generation probabilities in a later analysis came from a VDJ recombination model fitted to out-of-frame rearrangements, and those results were checked against IGoR. Hypergeometric tests were used in a later analysis to score TCR-TCR, TCR-HLA and TCR-CMV co-occurrence, with a repertoire-size bias correction applied to the TCR pairs. In a later analysis, false discovery rates were estimated by permuting HLA or CMV assignments 20 times. A later analysis grouped co-occurring TCRs with DBSCAN, adding TCRdist sequence similarity when clustering within HLA-allele-positive subsets. For co-occurrence clustering, repertoires with fewer than 30,000 or more than 120,000 public chains were excluded, along with roughly 5 repertoires with anomalous nucleotide sharing. The table comes from immuneACCESS by way of TCRdb, which keeps in-frame sequences with V and J called. Part of the clones is missing from these tables; in studies checked, under half for an unresolved V gene and the rest for unknown reasons. V, J and clone size are those of that table, while D and trimming were read from the DNA. For this sample the table gives about 200,000 clones, of which approximately 85% were detected only once. The ten largest clones take up less than 3.5% of the sample.

The chain is encoded by TRBV4-1 joined to TRBJ2-7; the table's D call, TRBD1, was not checked against the DNA. This TCR came from a woman aged 40 to 50 in good health and CMV-seronegative. Sequencing was performed on PBMCs. The CDR3 protein sequence reads: CASSQGTGVFFKYL.